This entry describes one T cell receptor (beta chain). Antigen: not known. Naive CD4+ cells were CD45RA-selected; the remaining cells were memory. This sample is drawn from a study of shared clonotypes between healthy human individuals. Germline CDR1 reads LGHNA; CDR2 reads YNFKEQ. This CDR3 comprises 15 residues. V was cut by 1 base and J by 7 bases, with 14 bases left in between. The assay was immunoSEQ multiplex PCR, and TCRdb's table has in-frame clones only and misses some. This sample carries hundreds of thousands of clones, about 80% of them seen once, and the ten largest clones take under 2%. Study-level findings and limits: About 5% was the fraction of naive CD4 clonotypes found shared across a few donors. Naive subsets generally exceeded memory subsets in estimated richness. Sampling used blood alone; tissue repertoires probably differ.

V usage is TRBV4-2 and J usage is TRBJ2-4; D remains ambiguous. The TCR originated in a woman in her twenties or thirties in good health. Specimen: memory CD4+ T cells sorted from blood. Stated subset: CD45RA-negative fraction. The CDR3 protein is CASSQARSTGNIQYF. For the CDR3, the DNA is TGTGCCAGCAGCCAAGCCCGGTCAACCGGGAACATTCAGTACTTC.